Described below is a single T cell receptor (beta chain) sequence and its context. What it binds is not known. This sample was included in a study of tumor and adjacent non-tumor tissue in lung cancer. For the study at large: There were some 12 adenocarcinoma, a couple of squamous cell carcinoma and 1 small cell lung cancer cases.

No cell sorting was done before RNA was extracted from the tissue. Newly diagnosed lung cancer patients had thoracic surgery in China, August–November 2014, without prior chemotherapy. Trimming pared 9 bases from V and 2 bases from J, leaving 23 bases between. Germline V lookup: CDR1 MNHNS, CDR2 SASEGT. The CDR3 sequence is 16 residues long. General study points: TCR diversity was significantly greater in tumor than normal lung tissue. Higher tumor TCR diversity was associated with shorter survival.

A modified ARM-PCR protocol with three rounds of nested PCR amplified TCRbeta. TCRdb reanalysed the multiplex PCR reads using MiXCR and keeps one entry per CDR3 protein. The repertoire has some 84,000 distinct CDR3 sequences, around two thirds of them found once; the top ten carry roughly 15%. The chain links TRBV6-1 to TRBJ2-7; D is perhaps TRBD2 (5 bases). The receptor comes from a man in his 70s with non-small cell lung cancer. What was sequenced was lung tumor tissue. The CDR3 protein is CASSDFLVGAPYEQYF. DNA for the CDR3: TGTGCCAGTTCCGATTTCCTAGTGGGAGCCCCCTACGAGCAGTACTTC.